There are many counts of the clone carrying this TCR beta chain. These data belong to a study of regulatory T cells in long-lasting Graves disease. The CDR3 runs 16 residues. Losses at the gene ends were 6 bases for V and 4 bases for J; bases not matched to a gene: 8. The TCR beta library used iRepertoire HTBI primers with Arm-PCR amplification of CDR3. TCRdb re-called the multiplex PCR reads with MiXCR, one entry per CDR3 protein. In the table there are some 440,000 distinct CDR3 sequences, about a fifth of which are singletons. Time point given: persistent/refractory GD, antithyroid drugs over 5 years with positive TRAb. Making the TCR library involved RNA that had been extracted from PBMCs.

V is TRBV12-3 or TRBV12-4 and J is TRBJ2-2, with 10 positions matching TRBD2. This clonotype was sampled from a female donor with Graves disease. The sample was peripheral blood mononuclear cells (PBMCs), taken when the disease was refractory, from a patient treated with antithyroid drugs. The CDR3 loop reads CASRAVAGGGTGELFF. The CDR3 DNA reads TGTGCCAGCAGGGCGGTAGCGGGAGGTGGCACCGGGGAGCTGTTTTTT.